This T cell receptor (beta chain) came from a study of T cell repertoires in cytomegalovirus infection. Overall study context: Public TCR beta signatures marked donors with CMV infection and the matching HLA.

CDR1 and CDR2 from the germline V gene are SNHLY and FYNNEI. Trimming cost V 7 bases and J 10 bases, with 26 bases left between them. The CDR3 contains 16 residues. TCRdb called the reads again in MiXCR, with one record for every CDR3 protein. The table has around 630,000 distinct CDR3 sequences, 20% to 25% seen once. This clonotype was detected only a few times. What it binds is not known. General study results and limits: Ex vivo responses were dominated by HLA-C-restricted CMV-specific TCR beta clonotypes. CMV carriers with the relevant HLA were identified by cumulative public TCR beta family frequency.

Source material: CD8+ T cells from PBMCs. The chain recombines TRBV2 with TRBJ2-1; TRBD2 is a possible D gene (6 bases). The clonotype originates from a human donor in good health (CMV status not recorded). Some clones in this sample may be carry-over from other donors' samples. Here the CDR3 reads CASNQGKATSAGEQFF. The CDR3 nucleotides are TGTGCCAGCAATCAGGGTAAAGCCACGTCCGCGGGGGAGCAGTTCTTC.